This T cell receptor beta chain was observed in a study of human thymus T cells. To note about this clone: Its antigen remains unknown.

Genomic DNA was extracted from every available blood leukocyte. Study-wide results and caveats: Apparent skewing of V and J gene usage characterized both thymic and blood repertoires.

CDR1 is MGHDK and CDR2 is SYGVNS in the germline V gene. V lost 3 bases and J lost 5; bases outside the gene matches: 3. This CDR3 is built from 14 residues. This table comes from immunoSEQ multiplex PCR, and its TCRdb copy is limited to in-frame clones, with some not included. Of about 60,000 clones in the sample, around 94% were seen once. This chain uses TRBV25-1 with TRBJ2-7; 11 bases line up with TRBD1. Sample: blood. The TCR sequence derives from a boy under two years old with a congenital heart defect but otherwise immunologically healthy. CDR3 protein: CASSDLGQGDEQYF. CDR3 in DNA: TGTGCCAGCAGTGACCTGGGACAGGGGGACGAGCAGTACTTC.